One T cell receptor (beta chain) is described in this entry. Antigen: not known. These data are taken from a study of cytomegalovirus exposure and HLA in healthy donors. Whole-study findings and limits: There were several of the most significant clusters that appeared linked to common viral pathogens in a later analysis.

PCR employed 60 Vbeta and 13 Jbeta primers. This table comes from immunoSEQ multiplex PCR, and its TCRdb copy is limited to in-frame clones, with some not included. This sample carries 110,000 to 150,000 clones, less than 90% of them seen once, and the ten largest clones take around 2.5%. The specimen sequenced was PBMCs. The clonotype comes from a boy aged 2-15 years in good health and CMV-seronegative.

CDR3 DNA: TGTGCCAGCAGTACACAGGGGCAGGTTGGAAACACCATATATTTT. This gives the protein CASSTQGQVGNTIYF. The genes are TRBV7-2 and TRBJ1-3; TRBD1 aligns across 7 bases. Germline V CDR1 and CDR2: SGHTA, FQGNSA. This CDR3 comprises 15 residues. V dropped 6 bases and J dropped 3; count of bases not matched to a gene: 8.